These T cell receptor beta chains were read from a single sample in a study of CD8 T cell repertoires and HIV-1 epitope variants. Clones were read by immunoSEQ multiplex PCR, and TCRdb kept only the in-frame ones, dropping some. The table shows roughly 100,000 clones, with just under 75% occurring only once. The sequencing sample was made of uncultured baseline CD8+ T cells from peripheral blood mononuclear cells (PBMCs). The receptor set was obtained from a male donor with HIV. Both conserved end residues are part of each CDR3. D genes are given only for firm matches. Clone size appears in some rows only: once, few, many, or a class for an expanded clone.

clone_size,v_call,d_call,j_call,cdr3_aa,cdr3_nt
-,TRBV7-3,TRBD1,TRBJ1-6,CASSLGQNSPLHF,TGTGCCAGCAGCTTGGGACAGAATTCACCCCTCCACTTT
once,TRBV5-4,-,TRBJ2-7,CASSLRGDHEQYF,TGTGCCAGCAGCTTAAGAGGTGACCACGAGCAGTACTTC
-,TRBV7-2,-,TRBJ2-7,CASSLVGSRDEQYF,TGTGCCAGCAGCTTAGTAGGGTCTAGGGACGAGCAGTACTTC
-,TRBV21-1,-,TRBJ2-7,CASSKTSGEYEQYF,TGTGCCAGCAGCAAGACTAGCGGAGAATACGAGCAGTACTTC
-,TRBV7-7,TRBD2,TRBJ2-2,CASSSFPGGNTGELFF,TGTGCCAGCAGCTCTTTTCCGGGGGGGAACACCGGGGAGCTGTTTTTT
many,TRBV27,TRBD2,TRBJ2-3,CASTPTTTSGRSTDTQYF,TGTGCCAGCACCCCGACCACGACTAGCGGGCGTAGCACAGATACGCAGTATTTT
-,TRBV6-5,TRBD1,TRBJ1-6,CASSYMPRGDGPLHF,TGTGCCAGCAGTTACATGCCCAGGGGGGACGGGCCCCTCCACTTT
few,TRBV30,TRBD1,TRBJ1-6,CAWSVGQDNSPLHF,TGTGCCTGGAGTGTGGGACAGGATAATTCACCCCTCCACTTT
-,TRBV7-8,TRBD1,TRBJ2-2,CASSISRTGVNTGELFF,TGTGCCAGCTCTATTTCCAGGACAGGGGTTAACACCGGGGAGCTGTTTTTT
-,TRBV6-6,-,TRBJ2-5,CASSWAGGEETQYF,TGTGCCAGCAGTTGGGCCGGGGGCGAAGAGACCCAGTACTTC
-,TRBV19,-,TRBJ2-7,CASSIGAGDEQYF,TGTGCCAGTAGTATAGGGGCAGGGGACGAGCAGTACTTC
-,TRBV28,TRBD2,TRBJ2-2,CASSSGGVTSGAGTGELFF,TGTGCCAGCAGTTCAGGGGGGGTAACTAGCGGGGCTGGCACCGGGGAGCTGTTTTTT
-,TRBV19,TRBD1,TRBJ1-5,CASSEQGKGNQPQHF,TGTGCCAGTAGTGAACAGGGGAAAGGCAATCAGCCCCAGCATTTT
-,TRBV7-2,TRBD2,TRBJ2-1,CASSATSGHYNEQFF,TGTGCCAGCAGCGCGACTAGCGGCCACTACAATGAGCAGTTCTTC
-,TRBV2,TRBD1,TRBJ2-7,CASSHGQGKGYEQYF,TGTGCCAGCAGTCACGGACAGGGAAAAGGCTACGAGCAGTACTTC
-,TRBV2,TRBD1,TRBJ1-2,CASSEVQGARSWVGYTF,TGTGCCAGCAGTGAGGTCCAGGGGGCGAGGTCTTGGGTTGGCTACACCTTC
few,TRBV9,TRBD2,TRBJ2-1,CASSVQVGGSYNEQFF,TGTGCCAGCAGCGTACAGGTCGGGGGGTCCTACAATGAGCAGTTCTTC
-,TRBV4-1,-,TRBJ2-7,CASSQEPHQGGQYF,TGCGCCAGCAGCCAGGAGCCCCACCAGGGAGGGCAGTACTTC
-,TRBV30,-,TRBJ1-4,CAWSARGISEKLFF,TGTGCCTGGAGTGCGCGGGGGATTTCTGAAAAACTGTTTTTT
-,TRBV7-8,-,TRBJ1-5,CASSLEASRLPQHF,TGTGCCAGCAGCTTAGAAGCGAGTCGATTGCCCCAGCATTTT
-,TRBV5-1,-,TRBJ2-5,CASSLVGGRETQYF,TGCGCCAGCAGCTTGGTTGGGGGTCGGGAGACCCAGTACTTC
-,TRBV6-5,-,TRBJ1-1,CASSYSRGIEAFF,TGTGCCAGCAGTTACTCGAGAGGGATAGAAGCTTTCTTT
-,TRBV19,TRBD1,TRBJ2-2,CASSIGQGANTGELFF,TGTGCCAGTAGTATCGGACAGGGGGCAAACACCGGGGAGCTGTTTTTT
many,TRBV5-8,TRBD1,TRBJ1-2,CASSLGQGIPYGYTF,TGTGCCAGCAGCCTGGGACAGGGAATTCCTTATGGCTACACCTTC
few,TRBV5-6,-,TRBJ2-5,CASSPRGLQETQYF,TGTGCCAGCAGCCCTCGGGGCCTCCAAGAGACCCAGTACTTC
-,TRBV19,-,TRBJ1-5,CASSIGGGSYQPQHF,TGTGCCAGTAGTATCGGAGGTGGGAGTTATCAGCCCCAGCATTTT
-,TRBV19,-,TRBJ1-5,CASSDSHGGNQPQHF,TGTGCCAGTAGTGACTCTCACGGCGGCAATCAGCCCCAGCATTTT
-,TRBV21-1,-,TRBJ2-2,CASVTSRSTGELFF,TGTGCCAGCGTGACTTCGAGGAGCACCGGGGAGCTGTTTTTT
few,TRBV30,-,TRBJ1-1,CACAGNTEAFF,TGTGCCTGCGCAGGGAACACTGAAGCTTTCTTT
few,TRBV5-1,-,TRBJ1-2,CASTHIPRDGYTF,TGCGCCAGCACCCATATACCGCGAGATGGCTACACCTTC
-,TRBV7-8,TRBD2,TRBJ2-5,CASSLPGGQETQYF,TGTGCCAGCAGCTTACCGGGAGGCCAAGAGACCCAGTACTTC
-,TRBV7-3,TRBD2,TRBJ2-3,CASSLAGASTDTQYF,TGTGCCAGCAGCCTAGCGGGGGCCAGCACAGATACGCAGTATTTT
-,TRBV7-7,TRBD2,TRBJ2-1,CASSLVGLDNEQFF,TGTGCCAGCAGCTTAGTTGGACTAGACAATGAGCAGTTCTTC
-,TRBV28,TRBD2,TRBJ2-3,CASISGGAYTQYF,TGTGCCAGCATCAGCGGGGGGGCTTATACGCAGTATTTT
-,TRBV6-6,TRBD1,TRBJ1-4,CASSYMTGGEKLFF,TGTGCCAGCAGTTACATGACAGGGGGAGAAAAACTGTTTTTT